The rows below give T cell receptor beta chains drawn from one sample of a study of blood T cell repertoires in COVID-19. The protocol was immunoSEQ multiplex PCR, while the TCRdb copy is restricted to in-frame clones and leaves out a portion. The sample lists some 320,000 clones, roughly nine tenths occurring once. Source material: PBMCs or T cells enriched from blood (not recorded which). These receptors were collected from a man between 60 and 75 years old who had recovered from COVID-19. The CDR3 runs from the conserved cysteine through the conserved F or W. The D gene is left open where the match is weak. Clone size, where shown, is once, few, many, or a class for clones that have expanded.

D gene: .; J gene: TRBJ2-7; clone size: .; V gene: TRBV30; CDR3 DNA: TGTGCCTGGAGTTGGTTAGGCGGTACCTACGAGCAGTACTTC; CDR3 protein: CAWSWLGGTYEQYF
D gene: .; J gene: TRBJ1-2; clone size: .; V gene: TRBV24-1; CDR3 DNA: TGTGCCACCAGCGATCGATCCCAGGGCTGGGGCTACACCTTC; CDR3 protein: CATSDRSQGWGYTF
D gene: TRBD2; J gene: TRBJ2-3; clone size: .; V gene: TRBV29-1; CDR3 DNA: TGCAGCGTTGAGCCTCTAGGGAGGGCCACAGATACGCAGTATTTT; CDR3 protein: CSVEPLGRATDTQYF
D gene: .; J gene: TRBJ2-1; clone size: .; V gene: TRBV27; CDR3 DNA: TGTGCCAGCAGTCCCGACAGTAACTCCTACAATGAGCAGTTCTTC; CDR3 protein: CASSPDSNSYNEQFF
D gene: TRBD2; J gene: TRBJ2-2; clone size: few; V gene: TRBV9; CDR3 DNA: TGTGCCAGCAGCCCCAGACTAGCCGACACCGGGGAGCTGTTTTTT; CDR3 protein: CASSPRLADTGELFF
D gene: TRBD1; J gene: TRBJ1-1; clone size: .; V gene: TRBV4-2; CDR3 DNA: TGTGCCAGCAGGGATCAGGGGGCATGGACTGAAGCTTTCTTT; CDR3 protein: CASRDQGAWTEAFF
D gene: TRBD1; J gene: TRBJ2-7; clone size: .; V gene: TRBV7-9; CDR3 DNA: TGTGCCAGCAGCTTAGGACAGGGGAACTACGAGCAGTACTTC; CDR3 protein: CASSLGQGNYEQYF
D gene: .; J gene: TRBJ2-5; clone size: .; V gene: TRBV15; CDR3 DNA: TGTGCCACCAGCAGCGACAGTGGAGAGACCCAGTACTTC; CDR3 protein: CATSSDSGETQYF
D gene: .; J gene: TRBJ2-3; clone size: .; V gene: TRBV5-1; CDR3 DNA: TGCGCCAGCAGGTCAAGTTCTAGCCCTAGCACAGATACGCAGTATTTT; CDR3 protein: CASRSSSSPSTDTQYF
D gene: .; J gene: TRBJ1-1; clone size: .; V gene: TRBV10-3; CDR3 DNA: TGTGCCACCAGCGTCAGGGACACTGAAGCTTTCTTT; CDR3 protein: CATSVRDTEAFF